This T cell receptor beta chain was recovered during a study of OX40 agonist ivuxolimab in advanced cancers. V lost 6 bases and J lost 3, with 14 bases in between. Germline assignment: CDR1 KGHSH and CDR2 LQKENI. The CDR3 has 14 residues. Sequencing used immunoSEQ multiplex PCR; TCRdb keeps in-frame clones, though not all of them. The sample includes 100,000 to 130,000 clones, around 93% of them seen just once. J is TRBJ1-2 and V is TRBV18; D is perhaps TRBD1 (5 bases). The sequencing here drew on CD4+ or CD8+ T cells sorted from blood, taken in a trial of the OX40 agonist ivuxolimab. This receptor was taken from an adult with an advanced solid tumor such as melanoma, head and neck, liver or kidney cancer. CDR3 loop: CASSLRRGDYGYTF. The CDR3 DNA is TGTGCCAGCTCCCTTCGGCGGGGGGACTATGGCTACACCTTC.